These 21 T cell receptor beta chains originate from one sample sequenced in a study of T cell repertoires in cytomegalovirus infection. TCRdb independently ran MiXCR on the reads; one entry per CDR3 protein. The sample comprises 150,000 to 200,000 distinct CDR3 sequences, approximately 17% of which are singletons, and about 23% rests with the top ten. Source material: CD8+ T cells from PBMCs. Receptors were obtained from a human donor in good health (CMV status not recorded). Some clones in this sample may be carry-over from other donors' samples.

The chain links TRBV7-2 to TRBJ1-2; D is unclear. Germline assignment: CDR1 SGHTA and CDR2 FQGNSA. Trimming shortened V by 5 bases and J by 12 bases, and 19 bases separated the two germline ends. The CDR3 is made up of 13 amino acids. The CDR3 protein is CASSVLGTRADTF. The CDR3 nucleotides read TGTGCCAGCAGCGTCTTAGGTACTAGGGCCGACACCTTC.

For the CDR3, the DNA is TGTGCCAGCAGCCCCTGGCAGGGTCCTAATGAAAAACTGTTTTTT. Translation gives CASSPWQGPNEKLFF. The rearrangement links TRBV7-9 to TRBJ1-4; possible D gene TRBD1, 5 bases. This CDR3 is 15 amino acids long. Trimming took off 5 bases at V and 3 bases at J, with 13 bases between the two ends. Germline CDR1 SEHNR, CDR2 FQNEAQ (reference sequence). The complete variable domain, with remaining parts taken from reference TRBV7-9 and TRBJ1-4, reads DTGVSQNPRHKITKRGQNVTFRCDPISEHNRLYWYRQTLGQGPEFLTYFQNEAQLEKSRLLSDRFSAERPKGSFSTLEIQRTEQGDSAMYLCASSPWQGPNEKLFFGSGTQLSVL.

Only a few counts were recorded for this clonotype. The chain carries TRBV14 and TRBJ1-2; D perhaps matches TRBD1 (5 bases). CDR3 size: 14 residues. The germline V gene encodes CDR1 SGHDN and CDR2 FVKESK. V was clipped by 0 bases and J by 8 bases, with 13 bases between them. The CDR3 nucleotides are TGTGCCAGCAGCCAAGAAGTCGGGGGATTGGGCTACACCTTC. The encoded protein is CASSQEVGGLGYTF.

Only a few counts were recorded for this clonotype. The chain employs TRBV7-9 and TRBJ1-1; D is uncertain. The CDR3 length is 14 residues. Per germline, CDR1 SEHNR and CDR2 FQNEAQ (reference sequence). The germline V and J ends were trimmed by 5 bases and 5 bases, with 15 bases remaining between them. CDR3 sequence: CASSPGRAPTEAFF. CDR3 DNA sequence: TGTGCCAGCAGCCCAGGCCGGGCCCCGACTGAAGCTTTCTTT.

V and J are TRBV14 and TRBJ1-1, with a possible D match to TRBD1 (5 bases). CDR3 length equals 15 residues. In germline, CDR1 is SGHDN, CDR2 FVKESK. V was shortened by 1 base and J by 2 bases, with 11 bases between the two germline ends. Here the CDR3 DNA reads TGTGCCAGCAGCCAAGGACAGTCTTTTAACACTGAAGCTTTCTTT. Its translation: CASSQGQSFNTEAFF.

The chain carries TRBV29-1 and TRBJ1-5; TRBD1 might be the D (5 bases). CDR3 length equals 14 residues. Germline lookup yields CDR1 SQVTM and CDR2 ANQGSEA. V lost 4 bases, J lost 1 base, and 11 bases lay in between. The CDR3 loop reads CSVGRVGSNQPQHF. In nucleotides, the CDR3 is TGCAGCGTTGGCAGGGTCGGCAGCAATCAGCCCCAGCATTTT.

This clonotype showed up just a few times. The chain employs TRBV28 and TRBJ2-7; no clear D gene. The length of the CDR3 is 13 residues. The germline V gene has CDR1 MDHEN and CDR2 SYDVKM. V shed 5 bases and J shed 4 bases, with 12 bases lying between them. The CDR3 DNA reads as TGTGCCAGCAGTAAAAGAGTTGGTTACGAGCAGTACTTC. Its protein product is CASSKRVGYEQYF.

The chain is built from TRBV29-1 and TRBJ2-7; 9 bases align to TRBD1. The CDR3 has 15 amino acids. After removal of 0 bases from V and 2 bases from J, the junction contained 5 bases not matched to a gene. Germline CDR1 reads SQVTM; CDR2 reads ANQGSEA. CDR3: CSVEDGTGYTYEQYF. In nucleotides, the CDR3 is TGCAGCGTTGAAGATGGGACAGGGTATACCTACGAGCAGTACTTC.

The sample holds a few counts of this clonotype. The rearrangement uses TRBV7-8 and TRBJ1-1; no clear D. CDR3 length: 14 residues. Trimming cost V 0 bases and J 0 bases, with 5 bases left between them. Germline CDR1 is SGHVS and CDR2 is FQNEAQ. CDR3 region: CASSLALMNTEAFF. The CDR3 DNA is TGTGCCAGCAGCTTAGCACTGATGAACACTGAAGCTTTCTTT.

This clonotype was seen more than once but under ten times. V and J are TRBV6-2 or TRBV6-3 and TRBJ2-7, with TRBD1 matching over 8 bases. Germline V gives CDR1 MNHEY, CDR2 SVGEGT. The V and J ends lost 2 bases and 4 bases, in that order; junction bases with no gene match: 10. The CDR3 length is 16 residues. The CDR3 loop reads CASSYHRGSKGYEQYF. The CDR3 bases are TGTGCCAGCAGTTACCACAGGGGGTCCAAGGGTTACGAGCAGTACTTC.

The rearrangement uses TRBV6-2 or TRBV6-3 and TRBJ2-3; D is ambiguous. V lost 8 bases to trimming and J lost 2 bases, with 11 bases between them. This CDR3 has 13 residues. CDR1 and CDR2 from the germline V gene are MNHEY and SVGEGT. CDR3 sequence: CASAMDLTDTQYF. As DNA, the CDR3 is TGTGCCAGCGCAATGGACCTCACAGATACGCAGTATTTT.

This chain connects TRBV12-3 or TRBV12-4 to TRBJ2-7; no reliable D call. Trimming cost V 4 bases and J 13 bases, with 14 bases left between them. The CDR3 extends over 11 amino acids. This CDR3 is CASSSEESEYF. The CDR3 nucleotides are TGTGCCAGCAGTTCAGAAGAATCCGAATACTTC.

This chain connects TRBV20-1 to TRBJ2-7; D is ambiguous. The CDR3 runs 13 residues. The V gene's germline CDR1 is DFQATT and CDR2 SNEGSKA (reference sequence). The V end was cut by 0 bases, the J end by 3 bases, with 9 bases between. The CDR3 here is CSARDRGGYEQYF. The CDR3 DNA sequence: TGCAGTGCTAGAGATCGTGGCGGCTACGAGCAGTACTTC.

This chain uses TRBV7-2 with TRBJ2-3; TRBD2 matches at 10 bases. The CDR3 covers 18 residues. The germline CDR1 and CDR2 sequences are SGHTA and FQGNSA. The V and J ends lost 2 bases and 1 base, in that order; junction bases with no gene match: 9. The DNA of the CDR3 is TGTGCCAGCAGCTTAACTATTCGTCTAGCGGGGGGCACAGATACGCAGTATTTT. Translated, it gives CASSLTIRLAGGTDTQYF.

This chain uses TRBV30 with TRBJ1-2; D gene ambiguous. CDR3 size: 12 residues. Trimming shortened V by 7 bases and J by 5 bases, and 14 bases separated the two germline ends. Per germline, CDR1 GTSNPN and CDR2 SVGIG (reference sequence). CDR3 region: CASTEIGYGYTF. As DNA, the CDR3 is TGTGCCTCAACGGAAATCGGGTATGGCTACACCTTC.

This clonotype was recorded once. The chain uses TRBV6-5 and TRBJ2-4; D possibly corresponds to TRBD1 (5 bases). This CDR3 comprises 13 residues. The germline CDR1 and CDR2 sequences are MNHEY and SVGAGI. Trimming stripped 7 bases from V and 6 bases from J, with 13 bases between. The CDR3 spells CASTRERGNIQYF. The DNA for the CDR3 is TGTGCCAGCACCAGGGAAAGGGGAAACATTCAGTACTTC.

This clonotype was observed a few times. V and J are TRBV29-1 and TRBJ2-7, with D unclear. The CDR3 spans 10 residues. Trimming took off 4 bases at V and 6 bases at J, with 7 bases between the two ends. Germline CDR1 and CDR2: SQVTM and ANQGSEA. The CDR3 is CSVVWGEQYF. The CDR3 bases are TGCAGCGTTGTGTGGGGCGAGCAGTACTTC.

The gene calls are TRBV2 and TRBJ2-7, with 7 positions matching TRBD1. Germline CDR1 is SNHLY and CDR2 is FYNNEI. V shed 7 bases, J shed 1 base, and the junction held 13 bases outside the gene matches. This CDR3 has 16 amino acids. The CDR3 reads CASTISTGVESYEQYF. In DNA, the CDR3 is TGTGCCAGCACCATTTCCACAGGGGTAGAATCCTACGAGCAGTACTTC.

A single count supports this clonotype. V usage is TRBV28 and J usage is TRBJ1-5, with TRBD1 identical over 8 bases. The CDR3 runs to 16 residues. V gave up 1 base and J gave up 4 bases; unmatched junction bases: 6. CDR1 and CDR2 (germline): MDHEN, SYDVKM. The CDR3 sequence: CASSLFIGQGNQPQHF. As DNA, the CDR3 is TGTGCCAGCAGTTTATTTATCGGACAGGGAAATCAGCCCCAGCATTTT.

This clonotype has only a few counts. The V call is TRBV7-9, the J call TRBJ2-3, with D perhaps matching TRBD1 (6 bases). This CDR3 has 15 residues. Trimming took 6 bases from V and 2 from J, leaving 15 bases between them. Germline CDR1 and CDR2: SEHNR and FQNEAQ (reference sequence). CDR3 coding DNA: TGTGCCAGCAGATTCGCGGACAGCTCCACAGATACGCAGTATTTT. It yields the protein CASRFADSSTDTQYF.

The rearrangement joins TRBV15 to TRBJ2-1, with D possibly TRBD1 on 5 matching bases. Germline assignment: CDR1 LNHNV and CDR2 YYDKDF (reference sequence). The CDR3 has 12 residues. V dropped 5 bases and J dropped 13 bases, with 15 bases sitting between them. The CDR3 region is CATSSEPDSQFF. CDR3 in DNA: TGTGCCACCAGCTCAGAACCAGACAGTCAGTTCTTC.